The present T cell receptor beta chain was sequenced within a study of cytomegalovirus exposure and HLA in healthy donors listed by TCRdb under 2017. At the level of the whole study: An earlier analysis of fewer than 750 of the donors reported approximately 300 Gb of sequence data and some 110 million unique TCR beta sequences obtained from approximately 180 million T cells. Typing coverage differed by locus: A, B, C, DRB1 and DQB1 were typed in about 620-640 donors, DQA1 in 522, DPA1 in approximately 610, and DPB1 in 450 to 480. Of the approximately 400 genotyped donors, less than 90% were placed in the genetic ancestry cluster associated with self-reported Caucasian donors. Genome-wide SNP genotypes for about 65% of the roughly 670 donors were used in a later genetic analysis, which treated that subset as a discovery cohort. The study aimed to test whether cataloging public T cell receptors could reveal signatures of past pathogen exposure. In an earlier analysis of roughly 540 of the donors, high-throughput TCR beta sequencing was used to judge whether each TCR beta V gene segment behaved as functional or pseudogenic. Every repertoire in the discovery cohort had been generated on one and the same sequencing platform. Donor age, sex, ethnicity and CMV serostatus were compiled together with the repertoire data. Several DR-DQ haplotypes were treated as single units for association and clustering because of strong linkage in the cohort. In a later analysis, previously published TCR beta repertoires from about 670 donors were re-analyzed and high-resolution HLA genotyping was added so that TCR occurrence patterns could be studied. Class I and class II HLA loci were covered by the typing at four-digit resolution. The study profiled the T cell repertoires of fewer than 850 subjects by immunosequencing and related them to cytomegalovirus serostatus. Roughly 300 gigabases of sequencing data and around 87 million unique TCR sequences were included in an early release covering about 700 HLA-typed donors. To predict cytomegalovirus infection status, the study brought together high-throughput TCR immunosequencing, statistical association of individual TCRs with disease status, and machine learning. A separate validation cohort of 100 to 150 different subjects was used in addition to the roughly 620-subject first cohort. Among about 360 genotyped donors of the cohort, an average of about 240,000 unique TCR beta nucleotide sequences were sequenced per donor, 15% to 20% of them non-productive. The later analysis used no new phenotypic data to find candidate immune exposures, relying instead on TCR beta sequences and their occurrence across donors.

The sample holds a few counts of this clone. The clone's antigen remains unknown. The record has no base qualities; no much larger clone is one base away. The cohort consisted of 600 to 750 healthy bone marrow donors. Cohort members were all nominally healthy when sampled, although unrecorded immune exposures were likely present. The donor tested CMV seronegative, placing the donor among the approximately 400 seronegative members of the cohort. Every donor gave a peripheral blood sample, and the peripheral blood mononuclear cells from that sample were used for TCR beta sequencing. The Qiagen DNeasy Blood Extraction Kit was used to extract genomic DNA from the blood cell samples. General study outcomes and caveats: HLA typing was unavailable for some donors at each locus, so association tests used only the typed subset. Compared with equally common non-associated chains, HLA-associated TCR beta chains in a later analysis were more clonally expanded and had lower generation probabilities. Some IMGT-functional V segments, including TRBV6-2 and TRBV6-3, could not be told apart with the 87-base-pair reads, so those segments were excluded. A cluster of highly shared sequence variants was judged likely to be a technical artifact of the sequencing pipeline. Correlated functional status among segregating V segments might be attributable to linkage disequilibrium, but an unknown experimental factor could not be ruled out. Presence/absence analyses assumed roughly uniform sequencing depth across donors, an assumption that may not hold. Three of the identified cytomegalovirus-associated TCR beta chains were confirmed in vitro to be specific for cytomegalovirus antigens. Specific HLA alleles were associated with some 15,000 TCR beta sequences at a false discovery rate of 0.05 in a later analysis. Over 15 rarely observed V segments, including chromosome 9 orphons, were excluded from the earlier analysis of 550 to 700 of the donors because counts were too low. In a later genetic analysis, a missense DCLRE1C variant was associated with V-gene and J-gene trimming of TCR beta chains, and the association was replicated in an independent cohort. In an earlier analysis of some 500 of the donors, most TCR beta V segments appeared in productive rearrangements about 90% or about 30% of the time, broadly matching IMGT annotations. A total of 150 to 200 TCR beta chains were listed by the study as associated with cytomegalovirus. Several of the top co-occurrence clusters appeared to be linked to parvovirus B19, influenza, CMV and Epstein-Barr virus, according to a later analysis. CMV serostatus was the only immune exposure information available for the cohort. The authors suggested that the approach could potentially be extended to other disease states and immunological phenotypes. The classifier was reported to diagnose cytomegalovirus status with high specificity and sensitivity in both the original cohort and the validation cohort. Most TCR sequences were observed very rarely across donors, whereas some public TCRs were present in many individuals. According to a later analysis, most CMV-associated TCR beta chains appeared to be HLA-restricted, and the HLA associations seemed to be driven largely by CMV exposure. Strong co-occurrence of HLA alleles, especially DR and DQ, made assigning TCR associations to individual alleles difficult. The cohort was sequenced for TCR beta chains only, and without alpha or paired-chain data the features that could be detected were limited. According to a later analysis, TCR association rates differed among HLA loci, with DRB1 alleles showing the most associated TCRs and HLA-C alleles showing the fewest. A further reported finding was that TCR beta sequences accurately predicted the HLA-A and HLA-B alleles for most subjects in the first cohort. A later genetic analysis reported fewer N-insertions in productive TCRs among donors in an Asian-associated ancestry cluster than the roughly 650-donor mean.

The CDR3 contains 14 residues, cysteine and phenylalanine counted. The read is trimmed to its CDR3 DNA, 42 bases read in frame from base 1. The germline V gene (reference sequence) supplies CDR1 MNHEY and CDR2 SMNVEV. The V and J ends are trimmed by 3 bases and 6 bases, leaving 12 bases between them. The method was the immunoSEQ multiplex PCR assay. For the multiplex PCR, a mixture combining 60 forward primers for TCR Vbeta segments and 13 reverse primers for TCR Jbeta segments was used. The CDR3 region of rearranged TCR beta genes was amplified from genomic DNA with a multiplex PCR assay. On the Illumina HiSeq System, the amplified TCR beta libraries were sequenced as 87-base-pair reads. The original methods were these. In a later analysis, tens of millions of unique TCR beta chains were counted across the roughly 670 repertoires, and approximately 9.9 million of these chains were shared by at least two donors. Raw reads were error-corrected and collapsed into unique sequences with a nearest-neighbor algorithm that merged closely related sequences to remove PCR and sequencing errors. CDR3 sequences were aligned to IMGT reference sequences to assign V, D and J gene segments. For a sequence to be retained, a match of at least six nucleotides was required to both a V gene segment and a J gene segment. A rearrangement counted as productive if the CDR3 had no stop codons and remained in frame with V and J, and every other rearrangement counted as non-productive. CDR3 was defined by IMGT convention, running from the second conserved V-encoded cysteine to the conserved J-encoded phenylalanine. In an earlier analysis of around 600 of the donors, sequences lacking an unambiguous match to a single V gene segment were excluded. In an earlier analysis of approximately 560 of the donors, a V segment was called functional when productive rearrangements were above 56.7%, and segregating when the standard deviation between donors exceeded 5%. A statistical classification framework was built to diagnose cytomegalovirus status from the catalog of TCR beta chain sequences. V and J gene assignment, in a later analysis, came from comparing TCR nucleotide sequences with IMGT/GENE-DB human TR gene sequences. In a later analysis, CDR3 sequences and most-parsimonious VDJ recombination scenarios were assigned using the TCRdist pipeline. In a later analysis, every TCR beta chain was defined by the combination of its CDR3 amino acid sequence and its V-gene family, and reads without a unique V-gene family were dropped. To address suspected cross-contamination and a sequencing artifact, a later analysis removed 592 highly shared, low-generation-probability nucleotide sequences. A later analysis calculated a clonal expansion index for each public chain from normalized within-repertoire ranks of inferred template counts. In a later analysis, generation probabilities were computed using a VDJ recombination model fitted to out-of-frame rearrangements, and the results were checked against IGoR. In a later analysis, hypergeometric tests were used to score TCR-TCR, TCR-HLA and TCR-CMV co-occurrence, with a repertoire-size bias correction applied to TCR pairs. A later analysis estimated false discovery rates by permuting HLA or CMV assignments 20 times. In a later analysis, co-occurring TCRs were grouped using DBSCAN, with TCRdist sequence similarity added in when clustering inside HLA-allele-positive subsets. Repertoires with fewer than 30,000 or more than 120,000 public chains were left out of co-occurrence clustering, as were about 5 repertoires with anomalous nucleotide sharing. As stored in TCRdb, this immuneACCESS dataset retains in-frame rearrangements with V and J assigned. A fraction of the clones does not appear; measured against another copy, unresolved V genes explain less than half of the discrepancy, and the remainder lacks a known reason. The V and J calls and the clone size are those of that table, but D and trimming were determined from the DNA. The sample table records about 180,000 clones; around 80% of these occur just once. The top ten hold 1.5% of the sample.

The source is a man in his forties or fifties in good health and CMV-seronegative. Sequencing was performed on PBMCs. In this chain, TRBV27 is recombined with TRBJ2-1, with a weak D call of TRBD2 (6 bases match). The DNA reads TGTGCCAGCAGTTTTTTGCGGGATGGCAATGAGCAGTTCTTC. This is translated as CASSFLRDGNEQFF.